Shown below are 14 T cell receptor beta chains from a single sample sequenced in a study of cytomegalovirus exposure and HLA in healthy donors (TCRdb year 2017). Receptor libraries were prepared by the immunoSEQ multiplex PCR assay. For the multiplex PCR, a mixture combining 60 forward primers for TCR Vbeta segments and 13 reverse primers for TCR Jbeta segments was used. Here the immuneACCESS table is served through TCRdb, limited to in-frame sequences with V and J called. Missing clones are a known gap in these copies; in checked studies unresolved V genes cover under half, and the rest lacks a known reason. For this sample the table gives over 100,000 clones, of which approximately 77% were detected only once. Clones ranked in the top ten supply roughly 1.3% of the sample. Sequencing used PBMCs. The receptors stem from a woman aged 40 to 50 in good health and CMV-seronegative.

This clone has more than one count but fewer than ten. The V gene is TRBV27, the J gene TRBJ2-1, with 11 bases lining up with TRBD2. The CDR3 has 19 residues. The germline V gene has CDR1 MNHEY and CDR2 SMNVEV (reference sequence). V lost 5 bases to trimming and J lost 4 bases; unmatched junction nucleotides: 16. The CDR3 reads CASSHSRLAGGRAYNEQFF. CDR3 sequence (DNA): TGTGCCAGCAGTCATTCCCGGCTAGCGGGGGGCCGAGCGTACAATGAGCAGTTCTTC.

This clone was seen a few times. The CDR3 protein is CASSSVTRDRDYGYTF. CDR3 nucleotides: TGTGCCAGCAGCTCCGTAACCCGGGACAGGGACTATGGCTACACCTTC. This chain links TRBV7-9 with TRBJ1-2, with 9 bases that match TRBD1. The trim removed 4 bases at V and 3 bases at J, leaving 9 bases unmatched. The CDR3 loop spans 16 amino acids. CDR1 and CDR2 (germline): SEHNR, FQNEAQ (reference sequence).

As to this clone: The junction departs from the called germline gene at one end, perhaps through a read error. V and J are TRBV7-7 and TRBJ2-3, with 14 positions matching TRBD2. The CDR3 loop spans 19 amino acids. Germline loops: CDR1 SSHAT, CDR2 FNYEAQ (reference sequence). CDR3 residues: CASSLRQWTSGGPTDTQYF. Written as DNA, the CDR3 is TGTGCTAGCAGCTTACGTCAGTGGACTAGCGGGGGGCCCACAGATACGCAGTATTTT. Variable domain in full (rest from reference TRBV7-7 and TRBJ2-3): GAGVSQSPRYKVTKRGQDVTLRCDPISSHATLYWYQQALGQGPEFLTYFNYEAQPDKSGLPSDRFSAERPEGSISTLTIQRTEQRDSAMYRCASSLRQWTSGGPTDTQYFGPGTRLTVL.

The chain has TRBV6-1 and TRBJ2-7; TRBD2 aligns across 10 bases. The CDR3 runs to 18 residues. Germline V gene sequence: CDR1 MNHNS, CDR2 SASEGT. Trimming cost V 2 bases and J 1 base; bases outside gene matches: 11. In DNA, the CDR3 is TGTGCCAGCAGTGAATCTACTCCCTCTAGCGGGGGTTCCTACGAGCAGTACTTC. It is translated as CASSESTPSSGGSYEQYF.

As DNA, the CDR3 is TGTGCCAGCAGCTCCAGACGAATTCTTTCAGGGGCTGGAAACACCATATATTTT. Protein product: CASSSRRILSGAGNTIYF. The chain recombines TRBV7-8 with TRBJ1-3; maybe TRBD1 (6 bases). Germline assignment: CDR1 SGHVS and CDR2 FQNEAQ. The length of the CDR3 is 18 residues. Trimming shortened V by 4 bases and J by 2 bases, and 21 bases separated the two germline ends.

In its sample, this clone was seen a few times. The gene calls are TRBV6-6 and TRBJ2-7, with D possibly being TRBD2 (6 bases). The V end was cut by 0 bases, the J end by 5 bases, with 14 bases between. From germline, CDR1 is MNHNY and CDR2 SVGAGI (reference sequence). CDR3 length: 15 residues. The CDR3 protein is CASSYSELSGDEQYF. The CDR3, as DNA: TGTGCCAGCAGTTACTCGGAACTGTCGGGGGACGAGCAGTACTTC.

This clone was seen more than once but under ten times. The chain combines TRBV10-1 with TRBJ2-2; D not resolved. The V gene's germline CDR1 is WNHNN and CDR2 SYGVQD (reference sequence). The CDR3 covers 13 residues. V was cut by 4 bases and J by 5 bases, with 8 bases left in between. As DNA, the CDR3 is TGCGCCAGCAGTGTTGTGTATACCGGGGAGCTGTTTTTT. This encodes CASSVVYTGELFF.

Here the CDR3 reads CSVAGTQEANVLTF. CDR3 nucleotides: TGCAGCGTTGCCGGGACACAAGAGGCCAACGTCCTGACTTTC. This chain uses TRBV29-1 with TRBJ2-6; perhaps TRBD1 as D (6 bases). The CDR3 totals 14 residues. V was shortened by 4 bases and J by 6 bases, with 13 bases between the two germline ends. Germline V gene lookup returns CDR1 SQVTM and CDR2 ANQGSEA.

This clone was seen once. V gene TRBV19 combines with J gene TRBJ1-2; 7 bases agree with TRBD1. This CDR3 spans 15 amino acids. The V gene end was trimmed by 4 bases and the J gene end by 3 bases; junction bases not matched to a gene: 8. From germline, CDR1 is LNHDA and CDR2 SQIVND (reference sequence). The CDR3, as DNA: TGTGCCAGTAGTAGCCGGACAGGTTTGGACTATGGCTACACCTTC. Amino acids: CASSSRTGLDYGYTF. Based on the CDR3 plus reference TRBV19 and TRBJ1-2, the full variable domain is DGGITQSPKYLFRKEGQNVTLSCEQNLNHDAMYWYRQDPGQGLRLIYYSQIVNDFQKGDIAEGYSVSREKKESFPLTVTSAQKNPTAFYLCASSSRTGLDYGYTFGSGTRLTVV.

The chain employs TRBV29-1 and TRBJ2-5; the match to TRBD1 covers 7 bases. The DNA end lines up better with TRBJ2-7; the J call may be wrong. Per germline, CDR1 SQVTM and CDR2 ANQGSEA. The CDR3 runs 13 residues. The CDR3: CSVRDSPRYEQYF. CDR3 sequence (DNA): TGCAGCGTTCGGGACAGTCCTCGCTACGAGCAGTACTTC.

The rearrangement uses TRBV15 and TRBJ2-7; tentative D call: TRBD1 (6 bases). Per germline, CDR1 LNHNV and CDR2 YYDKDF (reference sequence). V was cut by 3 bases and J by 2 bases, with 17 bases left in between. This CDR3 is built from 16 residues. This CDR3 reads CATSRDGQITTYEQYF. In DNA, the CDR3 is TGTGCCACCAGCAGGGATGGACAGATCACGACCTACGAGCAGTACTTC. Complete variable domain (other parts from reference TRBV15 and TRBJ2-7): DAMVIQNPRYQVTQFGKPVTLSCSQTLNHNVMYWYQQKSSQAPKLLFHYYDKDFNNEADTPDNFQSRRPNTSFCFLDIRSPGLGDTAMYLCATSRDGQITTYEQYFGPGTRLTVT.

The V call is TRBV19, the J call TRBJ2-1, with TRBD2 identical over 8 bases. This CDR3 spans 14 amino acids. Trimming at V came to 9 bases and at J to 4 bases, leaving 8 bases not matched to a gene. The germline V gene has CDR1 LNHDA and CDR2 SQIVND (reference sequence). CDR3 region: CASTRGGRYNEQFF. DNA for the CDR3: TGTGCCAGCACCCGGGGGGGAAGGTACAATGAGCAGTTCTTC.

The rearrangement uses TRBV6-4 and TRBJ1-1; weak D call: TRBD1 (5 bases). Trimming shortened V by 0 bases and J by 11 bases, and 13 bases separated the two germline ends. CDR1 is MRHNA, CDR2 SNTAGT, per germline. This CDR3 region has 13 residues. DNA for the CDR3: TGTGCCAGCAGTGACTCGGGGGGTTCCGTGGCTTTCTTT. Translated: CASSDSGGSVAFF.

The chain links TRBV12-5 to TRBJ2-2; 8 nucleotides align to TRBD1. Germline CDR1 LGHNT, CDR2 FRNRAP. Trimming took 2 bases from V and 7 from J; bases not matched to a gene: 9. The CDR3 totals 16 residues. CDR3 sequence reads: CASGLPRRQGIGELFF. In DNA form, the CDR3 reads TGTGCTAGTGGTTTGCCCCGGAGACAGGGGATCGGGGAGCTGTTTTTT.